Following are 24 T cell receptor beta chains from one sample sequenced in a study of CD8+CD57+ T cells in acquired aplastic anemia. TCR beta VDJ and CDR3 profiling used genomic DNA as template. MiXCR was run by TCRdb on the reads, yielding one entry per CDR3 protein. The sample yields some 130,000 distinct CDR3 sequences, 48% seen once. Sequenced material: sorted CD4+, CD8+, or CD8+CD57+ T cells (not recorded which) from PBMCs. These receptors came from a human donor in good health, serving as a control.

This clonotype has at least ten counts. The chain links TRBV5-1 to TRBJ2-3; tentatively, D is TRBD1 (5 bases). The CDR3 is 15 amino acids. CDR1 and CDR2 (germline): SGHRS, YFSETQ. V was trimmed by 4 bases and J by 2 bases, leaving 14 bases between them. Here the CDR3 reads CASSMFGASTDTQYF. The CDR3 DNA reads TGCGCCAGCAGCATGTTTGGGGCGTCCACAGATACGCAGTATTTT.

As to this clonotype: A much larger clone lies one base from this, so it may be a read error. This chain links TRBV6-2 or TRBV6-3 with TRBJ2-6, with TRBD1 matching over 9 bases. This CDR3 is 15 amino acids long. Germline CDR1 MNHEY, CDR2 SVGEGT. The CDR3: CASSRTGAGANVPTF. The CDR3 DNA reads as TGTGCCAGCAGTCGGACAGGGGCTGGGGCCAACGTCCCGACTTTC.

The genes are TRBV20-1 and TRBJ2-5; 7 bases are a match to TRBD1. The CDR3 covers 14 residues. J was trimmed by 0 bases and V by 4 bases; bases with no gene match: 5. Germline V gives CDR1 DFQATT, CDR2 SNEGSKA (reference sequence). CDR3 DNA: TGCAGTGCTACAGGGGGATATTACCAAGAGACCCAGTACTTC. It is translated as CSATGGYYQETQYF.

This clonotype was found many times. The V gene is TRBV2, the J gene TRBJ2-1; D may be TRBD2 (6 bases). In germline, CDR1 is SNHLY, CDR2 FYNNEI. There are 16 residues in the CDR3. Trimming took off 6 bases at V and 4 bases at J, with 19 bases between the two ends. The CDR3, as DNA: TGTGCCAGCAGGACTGAGGGACTCCAAACTTACAATGAGCAGTTCTTC. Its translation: CASRTEGLQTYNEQFF.

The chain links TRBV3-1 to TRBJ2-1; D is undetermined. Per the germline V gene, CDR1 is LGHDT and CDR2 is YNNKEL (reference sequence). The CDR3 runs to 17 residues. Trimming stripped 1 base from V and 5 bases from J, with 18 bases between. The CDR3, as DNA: TGTGCCAGCAGCCAAGCGATAGGATTCGACGCAAACAATGAGCAGTTCTTC. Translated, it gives CASSQAIGFDANNEQFF.

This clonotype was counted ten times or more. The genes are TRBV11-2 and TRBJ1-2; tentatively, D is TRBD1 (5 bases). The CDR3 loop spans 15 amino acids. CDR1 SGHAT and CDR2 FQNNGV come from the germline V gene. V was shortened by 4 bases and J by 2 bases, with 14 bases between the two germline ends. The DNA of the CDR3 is TGTGCCAGCAGCTCCCACGGTGGGGGAAACTATGGCTACACCTTC. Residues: CASSSHGGGNYGYTF.

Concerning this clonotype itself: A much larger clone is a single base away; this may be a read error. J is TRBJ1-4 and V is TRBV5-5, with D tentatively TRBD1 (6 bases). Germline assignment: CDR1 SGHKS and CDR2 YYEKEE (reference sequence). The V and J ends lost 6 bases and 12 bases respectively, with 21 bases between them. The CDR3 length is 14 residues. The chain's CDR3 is CASTLGRGGEELFF. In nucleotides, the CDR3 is TGTGCCAGCACCCTTGGCAGGGGCGGGGAAGAACTGTTTTTT.

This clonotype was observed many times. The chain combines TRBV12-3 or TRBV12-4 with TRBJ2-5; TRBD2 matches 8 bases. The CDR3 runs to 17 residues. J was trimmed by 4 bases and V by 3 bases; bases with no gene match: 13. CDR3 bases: TGTGCCAGCAGTTTGGGTGGGGGAGCCCGGGGGGGAGAGACCCAGTACTTC. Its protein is CASSLGGGARGGETQYF.

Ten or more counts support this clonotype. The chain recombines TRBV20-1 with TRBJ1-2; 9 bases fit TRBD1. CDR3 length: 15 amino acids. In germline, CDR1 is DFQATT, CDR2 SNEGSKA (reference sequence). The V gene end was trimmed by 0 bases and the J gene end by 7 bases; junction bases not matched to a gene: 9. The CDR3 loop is CSARDGRQGDLGYTF. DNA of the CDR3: TGCAGTGCTAGAGATGGTCGACAGGGGGATCTTGGCTACACCTTC.

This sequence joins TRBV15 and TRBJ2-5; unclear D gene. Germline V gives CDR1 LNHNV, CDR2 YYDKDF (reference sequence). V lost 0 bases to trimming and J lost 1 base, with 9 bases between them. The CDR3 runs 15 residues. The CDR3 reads CATSREPVLQETQYF. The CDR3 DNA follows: TGTGCCACCAGCAGAGAGCCGGTCCTCCAAGAGACCCAGTACTTC.

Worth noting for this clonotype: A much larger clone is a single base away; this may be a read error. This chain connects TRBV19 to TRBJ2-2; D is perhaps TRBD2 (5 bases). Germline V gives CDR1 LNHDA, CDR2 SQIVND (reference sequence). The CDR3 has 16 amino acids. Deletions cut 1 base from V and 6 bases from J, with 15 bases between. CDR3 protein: CASSIGGQIPAGELFF. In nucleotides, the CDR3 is TGTGCCAGTAGTATAGGAGGGCAGATTCCCGCCGGGGAGCTGTTTTTT.

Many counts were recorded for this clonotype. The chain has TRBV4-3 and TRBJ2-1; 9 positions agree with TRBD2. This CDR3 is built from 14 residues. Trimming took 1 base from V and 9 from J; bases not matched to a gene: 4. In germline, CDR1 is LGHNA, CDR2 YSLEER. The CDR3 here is CASSQGSGGTEQFF. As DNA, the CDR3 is TGCGCCAGCAGCCAAGGGAGCGGGGGGACTGAGCAGTTCTTC.

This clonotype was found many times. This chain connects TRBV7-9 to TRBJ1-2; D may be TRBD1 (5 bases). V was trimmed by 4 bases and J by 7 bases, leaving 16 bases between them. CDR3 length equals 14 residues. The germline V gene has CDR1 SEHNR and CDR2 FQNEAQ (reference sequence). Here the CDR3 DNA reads TGTGCCAGCAGCTCCGCGGTAGATGGGGCTGGCTACACCTTC. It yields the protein CASSSAVDGAGYTF.

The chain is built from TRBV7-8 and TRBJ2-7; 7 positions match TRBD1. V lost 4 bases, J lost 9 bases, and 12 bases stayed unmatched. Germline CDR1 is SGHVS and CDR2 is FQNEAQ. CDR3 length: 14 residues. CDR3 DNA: TGTGCCAGCAGCTCCCCGGGACAGTTAGACGGGCAGTACTTC. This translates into CASSSPGQLDGQYF.

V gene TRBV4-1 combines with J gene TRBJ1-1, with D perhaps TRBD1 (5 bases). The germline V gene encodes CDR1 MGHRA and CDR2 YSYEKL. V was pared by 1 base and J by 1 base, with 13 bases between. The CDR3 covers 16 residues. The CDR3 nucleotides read TGCGCCAGCAGCCAAGCTTCACGAGGGGAGAACACTGAAGCTTTCTTT. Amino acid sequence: CASSQASRGENTEAFF.

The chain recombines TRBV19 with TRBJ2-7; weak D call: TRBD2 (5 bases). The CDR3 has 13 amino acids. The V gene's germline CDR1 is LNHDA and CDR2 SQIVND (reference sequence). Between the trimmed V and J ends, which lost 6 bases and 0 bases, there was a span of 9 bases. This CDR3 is CASSVEASYEQYF. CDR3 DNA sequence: TGTGCCAGTAGCGTGGAGGCCTCCTACGAGCAGTACTTC.

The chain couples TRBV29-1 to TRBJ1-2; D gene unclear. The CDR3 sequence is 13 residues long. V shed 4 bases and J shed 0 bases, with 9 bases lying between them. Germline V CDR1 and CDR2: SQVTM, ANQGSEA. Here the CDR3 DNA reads TGCAGCGTTGGGTTACAGCCTAACTATGGCTACACCTTC. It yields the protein CSVGLQPNYGYTF.

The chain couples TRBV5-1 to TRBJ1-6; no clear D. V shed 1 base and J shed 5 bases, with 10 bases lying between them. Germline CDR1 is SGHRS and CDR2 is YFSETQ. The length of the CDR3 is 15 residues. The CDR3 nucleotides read TGCGCCAGCAGCTTGAAAGCACTAAATAATTCACCCCTCCACTTT. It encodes CASSLKALNNSPLHF. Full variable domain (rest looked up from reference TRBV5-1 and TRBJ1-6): KAGVTQTPRYLIKTRGQQVTLSCSPISGHRSVSWYQQTPGQGLQFLFEYFSETQRNKGNFPGRFSGRQFSNSRSEMNVSTLELGDSALYLCASSLKALNNSPLHFGNGTRLTVT.

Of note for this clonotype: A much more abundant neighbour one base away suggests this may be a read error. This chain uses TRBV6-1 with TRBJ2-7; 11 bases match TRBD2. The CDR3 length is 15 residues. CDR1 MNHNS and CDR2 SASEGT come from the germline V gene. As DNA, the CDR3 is TGTGCCAGCAGTGGGGGACTAGCGGTCTCCTACGTGCAGTACTTC. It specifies CASSGGLAVSYVQYF.

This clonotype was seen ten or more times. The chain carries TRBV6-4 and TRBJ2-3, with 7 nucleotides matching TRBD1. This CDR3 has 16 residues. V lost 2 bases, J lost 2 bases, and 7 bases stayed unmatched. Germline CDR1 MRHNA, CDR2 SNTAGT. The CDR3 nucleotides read TGTGCCAGCAGTGACGAAGCAGGGGGTCCCACAGATACGCAGTATTTT. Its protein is CASSDEAGGPTDTQYF.

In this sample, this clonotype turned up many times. The CDR3 is CSVEGHGQGKHNEQFF. CDR3 nucleotide sequence: TGCAGCGTTGAAGGCCACGGACAGGGCAAACACAATGAGCAGTTCTTC. V and J are TRBV29-1 and TRBJ2-1; TRBD1 matches at 8 bases. The CDR3 spans 16 residues. Germline values: CDR1 SQVTM, CDR2 ANQGSEA. Trimming took 1 base from V and 5 from J; bases not matched to a gene: 10.

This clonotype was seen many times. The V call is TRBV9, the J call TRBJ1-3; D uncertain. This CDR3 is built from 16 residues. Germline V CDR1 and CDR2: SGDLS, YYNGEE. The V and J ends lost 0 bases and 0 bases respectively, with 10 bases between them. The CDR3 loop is CASSVEIRSSGNTIYF. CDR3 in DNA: TGTGCCAGCAGCGTAGAAATCCGGAGCTCTGGAAACACCATATATTTT.

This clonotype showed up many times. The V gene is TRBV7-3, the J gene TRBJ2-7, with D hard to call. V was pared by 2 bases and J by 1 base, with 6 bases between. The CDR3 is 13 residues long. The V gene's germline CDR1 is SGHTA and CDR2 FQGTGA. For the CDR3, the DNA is TGTGCCAGCAGCTTAGGGTTTTCCTACGAGCAGTACTTC. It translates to CASSLGFSYEQYF.

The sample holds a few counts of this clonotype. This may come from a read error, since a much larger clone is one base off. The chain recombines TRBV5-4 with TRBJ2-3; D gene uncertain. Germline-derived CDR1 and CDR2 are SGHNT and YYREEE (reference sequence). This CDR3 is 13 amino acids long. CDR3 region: CASSRDGPDTRYF. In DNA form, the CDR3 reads TGTGCCAGCAGTCGCGACGGTCCAGATACGCGGTATTTT.